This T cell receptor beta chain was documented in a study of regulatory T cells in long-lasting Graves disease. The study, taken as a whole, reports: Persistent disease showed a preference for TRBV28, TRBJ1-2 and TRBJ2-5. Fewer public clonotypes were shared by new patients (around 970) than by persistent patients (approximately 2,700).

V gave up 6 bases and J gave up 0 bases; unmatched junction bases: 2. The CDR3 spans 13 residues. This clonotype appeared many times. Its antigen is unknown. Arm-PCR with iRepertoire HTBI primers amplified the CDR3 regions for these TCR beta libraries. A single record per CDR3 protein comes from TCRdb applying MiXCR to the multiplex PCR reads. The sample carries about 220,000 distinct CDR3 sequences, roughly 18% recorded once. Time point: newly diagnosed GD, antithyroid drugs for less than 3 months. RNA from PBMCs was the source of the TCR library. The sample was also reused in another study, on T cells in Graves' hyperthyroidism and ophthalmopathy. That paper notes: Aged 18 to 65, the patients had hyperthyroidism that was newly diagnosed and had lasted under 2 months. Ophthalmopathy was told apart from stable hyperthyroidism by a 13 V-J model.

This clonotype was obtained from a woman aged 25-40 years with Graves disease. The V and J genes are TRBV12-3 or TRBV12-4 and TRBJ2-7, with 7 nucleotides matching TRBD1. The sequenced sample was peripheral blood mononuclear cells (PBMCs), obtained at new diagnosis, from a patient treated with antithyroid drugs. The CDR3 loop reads CASRGTVSYEQYF. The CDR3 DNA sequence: TGTGCCAGCAGGGGGACAGTCTCCTACGAGCAGTACTTC.